The 20 T cell receptor beta chains given below trace back to one sample, sequenced in a study of T cells in Graves' hyperthyroidism and ophthalmopathy. TCR beta CDR3 regions were amplified from RNA. When the TCR CDR3 underwent first-round RT-PCR, the HTBI primer set was used. TCRdb called the multiplex PCR reads again in MiXCR, with one record for every CDR3 protein. The sample has a few hundred thousand distinct CDR3 sequences, roughly 22% seen once. Material for sequencing was blood. All receptors come from a man aged 25 to 45 with Graves' ophthalmopathy.

This chain joins TRBV7-2 and TRBJ2-3, with 8 nucleotides matching TRBD2. Germline-derived CDR1 and CDR2 are SGHTA and FQGNSA. Trimming removed 5 bases from V and 6 bases from J; junction bases left unmatched: 13. The CDR3 length is 16 residues. The CDR3 loop reads CASSGAGGVPRDTQYF. As DNA, the CDR3 is TGTGCCAGCAGCGGCGCGGGAGGCGTCCCGCGGGATACGCAGTATTTT.

In this sample, this clonotype turned up a few times. V and J are TRBV11-1 and TRBJ2-3; TRBD1 agrees at 8 bases. The V gene end was trimmed by 2 bases and the J gene end by 3 bases; junction bases not matched to a gene: 4. Germline V CDR1 and CDR2: SGHAT, FQDESV (reference sequence). The CDR3 extends over 15 amino acids. CDR3 sequence reads: CASSLFGDRTDTQYF. CDR3 sequence (DNA): TGTGCCAGCAGCTTATTTGGGGACAGGACAGATACGCAGTATTTT.

The chain is built from TRBV7-2 and TRBJ2-3, with D hard to call. Trimming took off 5 bases at V and 6 bases at J, with 9 bases between the two ends. The germline CDR1 and CDR2 sequences are SGHTA and FQGNSA. The CDR3 runs to 12 residues. This CDR3 reads CASSTPRDTQYF. The CDR3 nucleotides are TGTGCCAGCAGCACCCCCCGGGATACGCAGTATTTT.

This clonotype was recorded at least ten times. The rearrangement links TRBV6-1 to TRBJ1-1; D is uncertain. CDR3 length: 16 residues. CDR1 and CDR2 from the germline V gene are MNHNS and SASEGT. With 7 bases removed from V and 4 bases from J, the gap between germline ends came to 22 bases. The CDR3: CASTPIQLTIPTEAFF. DNA of the CDR3: TGTGCCAGCACCCCCATCCAATTAACTATCCCCACTGAAGCTTTCTTT.

This clonotype has just a few counts. The chain carries TRBV5-6 and TRBJ2-1; TRBD2 aligns across 10 bases. The trim removed 3 bases at V and 7 bases at J, leaving 7 bases unmatched. The CDR3 contains 15 residues. Germline loops: CDR1 SGHDT, CDR2 YYEEEE. CDR3: CASSYPTSGKNEQFF. The CDR3 coding sequence is TGTGCCAGCAGCTACCCTACTAGCGGGAAAAATGAGCAGTTCTTC.

This clonotype occurred once. The chain uses TRBV12-3 or TRBV12-4 and TRBJ1-4, with 8 bases aligning to TRBD1. This CDR3 is built from 14 residues. V trimming: 6 bases; J trimming: 8 bases; junction bases outside the gene matches: 8. In DNA form, the CDR3 reads TGTGCCAGCAGCCCGGACAGGGACGACGAAAAACTGTTTTTT. Protein product: CASSPDRDDEKLFF.

The rearrangement uses TRBV6-1 and TRBJ2-2; 7 bases fit TRBD1. Germline-derived CDR1 and CDR2 are MNHNS and SASEGT. The CDR3 extends over 16 amino acids. With 6 bases clipped from V and 6 bases from J, the junction kept 13 bases outside the gene matches. The CDR3 loop reads CASRDLGQKGSGELFF. CDR3 nucleotide sequence: TGTGCCAGCAGGGATTTGGGACAGAAAGGTTCCGGGGAGCTGTTTTTT.

This clonotype was seen at least ten times. The chain joins TRBV28 to TRBJ1-1, with 7 bases fitting TRBD1. Germline V gene sequence: CDR1 MDHEN, CDR2 SYDVKM. The J segment lost 11 bases and the V segment lost 6 bases, leaving 9 bases of the junction unmatched. The CDR3 loop spans 12 amino acids. CDR3 in amino acids: CASSPGTVRAFF. In DNA, the CDR3 is TGTGCCAGCAGCCCCGGGACAGTTAGGGCTTTCTTT. Combining the CDR3 with reference TRBV28 and TRBJ1-1 gives the whole variable domain DVKVTQSSRYLVKRTGEKVFLECVQDMDHENMFWYRQDPGLGLRLIYFSYDVKMKEKGDIPEGYSVSREKKERFSLILESASTNQTSMYLCASSPGTVRAFFGQGTRLTVV.

The chain uses TRBV28 and TRBJ2-1; 9 bases match TRBD1. CDR3 size: 17 residues. Per germline, CDR1 MDHEN and CDR2 SYDVKM. With V trimmed by 3 bases and J by 4 bases, 10 bases remained unmatched. The CDR3 here is CASSFGPTGTGYNEQFF. DNA for the CDR3: TGTGCCAGCAGTTTTGGTCCCACCGGGACAGGGTACAATGAGCAGTTCTTC.

This clonotype was seen at least ten times. V is TRBV18 and J is TRBJ2-7, with 7 positions matching TRBD2. There are 13 residues in the CDR3. The V gene's germline CDR1 is KGHSH and CDR2 LQKENI. The J segment lost 4 bases and the V segment lost 3 bases, leaving 3 bases of the junction unmatched. The CDR3 here is CASSPISGYEQYF. The CDR3 DNA follows: TGTGCCAGCTCACCTATTAGCGGGTACGAGCAGTACTTC.

The J gene is TRBJ2-7, the V gene TRBV24-1, with a tentative D call TRBD2 (6 bases). Germline values: CDR1 KGHDR, CDR2 SFDVKD. The CDR3 has 12 amino acids. Trimming cost V 3 bases and J 6 bases, with 8 bases left between them. The CDR3 region has the DNA TGTGCCACCAGTGATGGAGGGCTCGAGCAGTACTTC. This sequence encodes CATSDGGLEQYF.

The V gene is TRBV20-1, the J gene TRBJ2-4; D perhaps matches TRBD2 (6 bases). Germline V gene sequence: CDR1 DFQATT, CDR2 SNEGSKA (reference sequence). The CDR3 is made up of 15 amino acids. V gave up 2 bases and J gave up 8 bases, with 19 bases separating them. The CDR3 protein is CSARSRVEWGDIQYF. DNA for the CDR3: TGCAGTGCTAGATCGCGGGTCGAATGGGGGGACATTCAGTACTTC.

There are many counts of this clonotype. The V gene is TRBV20-1, the J gene TRBJ2-1; TRBD2 matches 9 bases. V was clipped by 5 bases and J by 2 bases; unmatched bases: 4. The germline V gene encodes CDR1 DFQATT and CDR2 SNEGSKA (reference sequence). The CDR3 contains 14 residues. The CDR3 reads CSAAGGRAYNEQFF. The CDR3 bases are TGCAGTGCTGCGGGCGGGAGGGCCTACAATGAGCAGTTCTTC.

There are many counts of this clonotype. The chain joins TRBV5-1 to TRBJ2-1; 7 bases align to TRBD1. Germline V gene sequence: CDR1 SGHRS, CDR2 YFSETQ. The V and J ends lost 8 bases and 9 bases, in that order; junction bases with no gene match: 14. This CDR3 spans 14 amino acids. The CDR3 region is CASERQGGYVEQFF. CDR3 in DNA: TGCGCCAGTGAGAGACAGGGCGGGTACGTTGAGCAGTTCTTC.

This clonotype was counted ten times or more. This chain links TRBV11-2 with TRBJ2-1; TRBD2 is a possible D gene (6 bases). This CDR3 contains 12 residues. The V end was cut by 5 bases, the J end by 9 bases, with 11 bases between. CDR1 is SGHAT, CDR2 FQNNGV, per germline. The CDR3 loop reads CASSPHGSEQFF. CDR3 nucleotides: TGTGCCAGCAGCCCCCACGGGAGTGAGCAGTTCTTC.

The chain uses TRBV12-3 or TRBV12-4 and TRBJ2-1, with D possibly being TRBD1 or TRBD2 (5 bases each). This CDR3 has 15 amino acids. Deletions cut 3 bases from V and 6 bases from J, with 15 bases between. DNA for the CDR3: TGTGCCAGCAGTTTGGCACTAGTCGGGGCCAATGAGCAGTTCTTC. Protein product: CASSLALVGANEQFF.

V gene TRBV28 combines with J gene TRBJ2-5, with TRBD1 as a possible D gene (6 bases). V lost 9 bases and J lost 4, with 18 bases in between. The CDR3 spans 14 residues. Germline V gene sequence: CDR1 MDHEN, CDR2 SYDVKM. The CDR3 nucleotides read TGTGCCAGTAACAACCGGGACATAGGAGAGACCCAGTACTTC. Residues: CASNNRDIGETQYF.

This clonotype was counted only a few times. The chain is built from TRBV11-3 and TRBJ2-3; 10 nucleotides match TRBD2. Trimming took 4 bases from V and 10 from J; bases not matched to a gene: 2. Germline CDR1 reads SGHNT; CDR2 reads YENEEA. The length of the CDR3 is 12 residues. CDR3 nucleotide sequence: TGTGCCAGCAGCTACGGGACTAGCGCGCAGTATTTT. It is translated as CASSYGTSAQYF.

The chain combines TRBV5-1 with TRBJ2-7; no firm D call. V dropped 1 base and J dropped 0 bases, with 8 bases sitting between them. From germline, CDR1 is SGHRS and CDR2 YFSETQ. The CDR3 contains 14 residues. The CDR3 here is CASSLNRNSYEQYF. DNA of the CDR3: TGCGCCAGCAGCTTGAACAGAAACTCCTACGAGCAGTACTTC.

This clonotype was observed many times. V is TRBV30 and J is TRBJ1-1; tentatively, D is TRBD1 (6 bases). Germline CDR1 GTSNPN, CDR2 SVGIG (reference sequence). The CDR3 covers 14 residues. The V end lost 0 bases, the J end lost 4 bases, and 12 bases lay between the germline ends. This CDR3 reads CAWSVGGRGTEAFF. The DNA of the CDR3 is TGTGCCTGGAGTGTCGGGGGCCGGGGCACTGAAGCTTTCTTT.